A selection of T cell receptor beta chains follows, all from one sample in a study of blood T cell repertoires in COVID-19. Sequencing was performed with immunoSEQ multiplex PCR; in TCRdb, only in-frame clones are kept and a portion is missing. The sample consists of about 190,000 clones, 78% of them appearing once. The specimen sequenced was peripheral blood. Source of these receptors: a woman over 75 with active or convalescent COVID-19. Each CDR3 is given with its conserved first and last residue. A D gene is named only where the DNA matches it firmly. Clone size appears in some rows only: once, few, many, or a class for an expanded clone.

j_call v_call clone_size d_call cdr3_length cdr3_nt cdr3_aa
TRBJ2-3 TRBV5-5 - TRBD2 16 TGTGCCAGCAGCTTGCGGGCGGGGGGTATAACAGATACGCAGTATTTT CASSLRAGGITDTQYF
TRBJ2-7 TRBV9 - - 14 TGTGCCAGCAGCGTAGTGTTCAACTCCTACGAGCAGTACTTC CASSVVFNSYEQYF
TRBJ1-2 TRBV10-3 - - 12 TGTGCCAACTCCGGGGATCGGATAGGCTACACCTTC CANSGDRIGYTF
TRBJ1-1 TRBV5-1 - - 14 TGCGCCAGCAGCCCCCTTGGGGGGTCCACTGAAGCTTTCTTT CASSPLGGSTEAFF
TRBJ2-3 TRBV15 - TRBD1 11 TGTGCCACCGGGACAGTTAATACGCAGTATTTT CATGTVNTQYF
TRBJ1-1 TRBV25-1 - - 14 TGTGCCAGCAACGATGGCGGTCATGGCACTGAAGCTTTCTTT CASNDGGHGTEAFF
TRBJ2-1 TRBV4-3 - TRBD1 15 TGCGCCAGCAGCTTACAGGGGGCCGGCTACAATGAGCAGTTCTTC CASSLQGAGYNEQFF
TRBJ1-2 TRBV28 - TRBD1 13 TGTGCCAGCAGGTGGACAGGAAGCTATGGCTACACCTTC CASRWTGSYGYTF
TRBJ1-4 TRBV5-1 - - 14 TGCGCCAGCAGCCCCCTCGGAACTAATGAAAAACTGTTTTTT CASSPLGTNEKLFF
TRBJ2-4 TRBV18 - - 16 TGTGCCAGCTCACCATATTGGGAGACAGCCAAAAACATTCAGTACTTC CASSPYWETAKNIQYF
TRBJ1-1 TRBV11-2 few - 14 TGTGCCAGCAGCTTAGCCCCAGGGAACACTGAAGCTTTCTTT CASSLAPGNTEAFF
TRBJ2-5 TRBV19 - - 14 - CASSISLYQETQYF
TRBJ2-1 TRBV4-1 - TRBD2 12 TGCGCCAGCAGCCAAGCGGGGGGGCAGCAGTTCTTC CASSQAGGQQFF
TRBJ1-1 TRBV7-2 - - 13 TGTGCCAGCAGCTTCGGGGGGAACACTGAAGCTTTCTTT CASSFGGNTEAFF
TRBJ2-7 TRBV19 - - 14 TGTGCCAGTAGTATAGACTCTTATAACTACGAGCAGTACTTC CASSIDSYNYEQYF
TRBJ2-1 TRBV5-1 - TRBD2 15 TGCGCCAGCAGCTTGGTACTGCGGGGGTCCCATGAGCAGTTCTTC CASSLVLRGSHEQFF
TRBJ1-2 TRBV6-5 - - 12 TGTGCCAGCAGGGCCAACCGTTTAGGCTACACCTTC CASRANRLGYTF
TRBJ2-7 TRBV30 - TRBD1 14 TGTGCCTGGAGTATCGGGACAGGGGACTACGAGCAGTACTTC CAWSIGTGDYEQYF
TRBJ2-5 TRBV3-1/TRBV3-2 - TRBD1 15 TGTGCCAGCACCCCAACTACACAGGGGTACGAGACCCAGTACTTC CASTPTTQGYETQYF
TRBJ2-3 TRBV3-1/TRBV3-2 - TRBD2 15 TGTGCCAGCAGCCTTAGCGGGGGGCCCGGAGATACGCAGTATTTT CASSLSGGPGDTQYF
TRBJ2-5 TRBV3-1/TRBV3-2 - TRBD2 18 TGTGCCAGCAGCCCCTCGAGGGGACTAGCGGGAAAGGGAGAGACCCAGTACTTC CASSPSRGLAGKGETQYF
TRBJ2-7 TRBV19 - - 14 TGTGCCAGTAGTATCGGGCAGCGGACCTACGAGCAGTACTTC CASSIGQRTYEQYF
TRBJ2-1 TRBV10-3 - TRBD1 16 TGTGCCATCAGTGCGCACGGAGACAGGGAAGAGTGGGAGCAGTTCTTC CAISAHGDREEWEQFF
TRBJ1-3 TRBV3-1/TRBV3-2 few - 16 TGTGCCAGCAGCAAAGGCGTAGGGAGCTCTGGAAACACCATATATTTT CASSKGVGSSGNTIYF
TRBJ1-1 TRBV28 few - 13 TGTGCCAGCAGTTACAGGTTTAACACTGAAGCTTTCTTT CASSYRFNTEAFF
TRBJ1-2 TRBV19 - TRBD1 14 TGTGCCAGTACTCGTGGACAGGGTAACTATGGCTACACCTTC CASTRGQGNYGYTF
TRBJ1-4 TRBV5-1 - - 16 TGCGCCAGCAGCTTGGCCCGGGGGGCAGGGGAACAAAAACTGTTTTTT CASSLARGAGEQKLFF
TRBJ1-4 TRBV3-1/TRBV3-2 - - 15 TGTGCCAGCACCCTAAGGGGGACGGGAGGGGAAAAACTGTTTTTT CASTLRGTGGEKLFF
TRBJ1-2 TRBV14 - TRBD1 15 TGTGCCAGCAGCCAGGATTGGACAGGGGCGGGAGGCTACACCTTC CASSQDWTGAGGYTF
TRBJ2-5 TRBV6-6 - - 16 TGTGCCAGCAGTTATTACAGGGCTAGGGCGCAAGAGACCCAGTACTTC CASSYYRARAQETQYF
TRBJ1-5 TRBV2 - - 16 TGTGCCAGCAGTGAGATGGATCCGGGTGGGAGGCAGCCCCAGCATTTT CASSEMDPGGRQPQHF
TRBJ2-7 TRBV7-9 - TRBD1 14 TGTGCCAGCAGCCGGAACAGGGGGCCCTACGAGCAGTACTTC CASSRNRGPYEQYF
TRBJ1-1 TRBV18 - - 16 TGTGCCAGCTCCCTGACCGGAGGGCAGGGTGACACTGAAGCTTTCTTT CASSLTGGQGDTEAFF
TRBJ1-2 TRBV5-4 - - 14 TGTGCCAGCAGCTTGCCTGGACAGAACTATGGCTACACCTTC CASSLPGQNYGYTF
TRBJ2-5 TRBV7-6 - TRBD1 16 TGTGCCAGCAGCTTAGTCGGGACAGGGGCCCAAGAGACCCAGTACTTC CASSLVGTGAQETQYF
TRBJ1-2 TRBV4-1 - TRBD1 15 TGCGCCAGCAGTGAGGGACAGGGGGCGCCTAATGGCTACACCTTC CASSEGQGAPNGYTF
TRBJ1-4 TRBV19 - - 14 TGTGCCACTACGACCGCCATGGGGGGAGAAAAACTGTTTTTT CATTTAMGGEKLFF
TRBJ2-1 TRBV2 - TRBD2 14 TGTGCCAGCGGGCTTAGCGGGGGGTACAATGAGCAGTTCTTC CASGLSGGYNEQFF
TRBJ1-4 TRBV3-1/TRBV3-2 - - 18 TGTGCCAGCAGCCAAGATCTCCCCCGGGGTGACACCGGAGAAAAACTGTTTTTT CASSQDLPRGDTGEKLFF
TRBJ1-1 TRBV6-5 - - 14 TGTGCCAGCAGCCTTTTTTGGGGGCGCGCTGAAGCTTTCTTT CASSLFWGRAEAFF